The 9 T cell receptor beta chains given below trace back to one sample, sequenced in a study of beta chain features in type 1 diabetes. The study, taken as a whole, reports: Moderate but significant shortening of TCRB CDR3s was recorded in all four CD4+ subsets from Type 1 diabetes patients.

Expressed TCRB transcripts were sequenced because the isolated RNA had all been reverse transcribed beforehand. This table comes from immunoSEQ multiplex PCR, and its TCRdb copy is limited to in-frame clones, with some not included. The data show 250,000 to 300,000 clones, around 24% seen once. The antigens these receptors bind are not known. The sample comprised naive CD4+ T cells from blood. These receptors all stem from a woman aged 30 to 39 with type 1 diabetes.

CDR3: CASRAGRYPNIQYF. The CDR3 DNA reads as TGTGCCAGCAGGGCAGGGAGGTACCCCAACATTCAGTACTTC. This rearrangement joins TRBV27 to TRBJ2-4; D may be TRBD2 (6 bases). CDR1 and CDR2 (germline): MNHEY, SMNVEV (reference sequence). V was clipped by 6 bases and J by 7 bases, with 16 bases between them. The CDR3 loop spans 14 amino acids.

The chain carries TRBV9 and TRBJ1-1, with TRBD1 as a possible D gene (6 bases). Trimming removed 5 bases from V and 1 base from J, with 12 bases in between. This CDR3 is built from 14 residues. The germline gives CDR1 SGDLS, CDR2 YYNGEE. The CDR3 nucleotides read TGTGCCAGCAGTCAGCAGGGGCCGAACACTGAAGCTTTCTTT. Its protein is CASSQQGPNTEAFF.

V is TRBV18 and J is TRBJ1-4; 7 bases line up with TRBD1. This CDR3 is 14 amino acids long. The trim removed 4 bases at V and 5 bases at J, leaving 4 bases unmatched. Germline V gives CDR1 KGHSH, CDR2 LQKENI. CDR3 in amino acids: CASSRQGGNEKLFF. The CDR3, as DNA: TGTGCCAGCTCACGACAGGGCGGGAATGAAAAACTGTTTTTT.

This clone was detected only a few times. As DNA, the CDR3 is TGTGCCAGTAGTATAGGGTCACAGAGCTCCTACGAGCAGTACTTC. This translates into CASSIGSQSSYEQYF. The chain carries TRBV19 and TRBJ2-7; D is uncertain. V was trimmed by 1 base and J by 0 bases, leaving 10 bases between them. Germline CDR1 is LNHDA and CDR2 is SQIVND (reference sequence). The CDR3 runs to 15 residues. Looking up the rest from reference TRBV19 and TRBJ2-7 gives the full variable domain: DGGITQSPKYLFRKEGQNVTLSCEQNLNHDAMYWYRQDPGQGLRLIYYSQIVNDFQKGDIAEGYSVSREKKESFPLTVTSAQKNPTAFYLCASSIGSQSSYEQYFGPGTRLTVT.

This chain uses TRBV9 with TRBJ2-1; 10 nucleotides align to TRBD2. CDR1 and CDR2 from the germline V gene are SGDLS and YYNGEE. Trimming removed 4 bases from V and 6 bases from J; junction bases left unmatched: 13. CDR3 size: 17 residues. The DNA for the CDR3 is TGTGCCAGCAGCACTCAAGGAGCTAGCGGGAGTCTCAATGAGCAGTTCTTC. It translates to CASSTQGASGSLNEQFF.

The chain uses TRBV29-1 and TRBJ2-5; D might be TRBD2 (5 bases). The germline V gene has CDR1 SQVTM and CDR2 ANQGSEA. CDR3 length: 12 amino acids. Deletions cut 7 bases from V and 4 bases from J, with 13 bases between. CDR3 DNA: TGCAGCGCCGCTCGGGAAGCAGAGACCCAGTACTTC. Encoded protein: CSAAREAETQYF.

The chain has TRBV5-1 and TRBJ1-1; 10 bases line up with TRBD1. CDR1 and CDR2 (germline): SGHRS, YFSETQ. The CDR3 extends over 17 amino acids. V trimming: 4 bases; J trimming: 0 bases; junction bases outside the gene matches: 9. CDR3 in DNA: TGCGCCAGCAGCCAAAGCGGGACAGGGGATATGAACACTGAAGCTTTCTTT. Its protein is CASSQSGTGDMNTEAFF.

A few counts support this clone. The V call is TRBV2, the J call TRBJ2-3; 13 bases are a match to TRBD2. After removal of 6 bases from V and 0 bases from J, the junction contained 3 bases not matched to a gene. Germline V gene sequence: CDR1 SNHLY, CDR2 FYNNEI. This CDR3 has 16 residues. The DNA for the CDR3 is TGTGCCAGCAGCTGGACTAGCGGGAGAAGCACAGATACGCAGTATTTT. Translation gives CASSWTSGRSTDTQYF.

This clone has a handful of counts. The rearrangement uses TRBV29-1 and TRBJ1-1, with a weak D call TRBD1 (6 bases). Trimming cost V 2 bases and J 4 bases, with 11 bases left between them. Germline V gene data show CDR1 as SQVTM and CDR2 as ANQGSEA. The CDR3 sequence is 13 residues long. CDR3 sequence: CSVEHRAPTEAFF. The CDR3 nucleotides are TGCAGCGTTGAACACAGGGCTCCCACTGAAGCTTTCTTT.